Below, 8 T cell receptor beta chains from the same sample are listed, as sequenced in a study of cytomegalovirus exposure and HLA in healthy donors. The PCR had 60 Vbeta and 13 Jbeta primers. Profiling relied on immunoSEQ multiplex PCR, and the TCRdb table lists in-frame clones only, not all of them. Of about 160,000 clones listed, approximately 67% are singletons. The specimen was PBMCs. These receptors all come from a young woman in good health and CMV-seropositive.

CDR3 DNA: TGTGCCAGCTCACCGACTAGCGGGAGCAATGAGCAGTTCTTC. Its translation: CASSPTSGSNEQFF. The genes are TRBV18 and TRBJ2-1; 12 bases are shared with TRBD2. The germline gives CDR1 KGHSH, CDR2 LQKENI. J was trimmed by 6 bases and V by 3 bases; bases with no gene match: 0. CDR3 size: 14 residues.

The chain uses TRBV4-3 and TRBJ2-7, with TRBD2 matching 7 bases. Trimming cost V 3 bases and J 7 bases; bases outside gene matches: 12. This CDR3 is built from 15 residues. Germline V gene data show CDR1 as LGHNA and CDR2 as YSLEER. CDR3 coding DNA: TGCGCCAGCAGCCAGGGGGGGTCCCTACTCGATGAGCAGTACTTC. This gives the protein CASSQGGSLLDEQYF.

This clone was recorded a few times. V gene TRBV1 combines with J gene TRBJ2-7; no DNA check was done on the table's D call, TRBD1. TRBV1 is flagged as a pseudogene. The CDR3 has 15 residues. The CDR3: CTSSQMTPDTYEQYF. CDR3 nucleotides: TGCACCAGCAGCCAAATGACCCCTGACACCTACGAGCAGTACTTC.

This sequence joins TRBV30 and TRBJ2-7; TRBD2 is a possible D gene (6 bases). The CDR3 consists of 13 residues. The V end lost 3 bases, the J end lost 6 bases, and 15 bases lay between the germline ends. Germline V gives CDR1 GTSNPN, CDR2 SVGIG (reference sequence). CDR3 sequence: CAWREWRAGEQYF. Here the CDR3 DNA reads TGTGCCTGGAGGGAGTGGAGGGCCGGCGAGCAGTACTTC.

This clone was observed a single time. This sequence joins TRBV7-8 and TRBJ1-4, with 7 bases lining up with TRBD1. Germline lookup yields CDR1 SGHVS and CDR2 FQNEAQ. The CDR3 totals 16 residues. V shed 5 bases, J shed 3 bases, and the junction held 9 bases outside the gene matches. The CDR3 bases are TGTGCCAGCAGCCCGCTGAACAGGGGAGCTAATGAAAAACTGTTTTTT. It translates to CASSPLNRGANEKLFF.

The genes are TRBV30 and TRBJ2-4, with D unresolved. The germline gives CDR1 GTSNPN, CDR2 SVGIG (reference sequence). V dropped 2 bases and J dropped 3 bases, with 2 bases sitting between them. The CDR3 loop spans 11 amino acids. As DNA, the CDR3 is TGTGCCTGGAGTCTCAAAAACATTCAGTACTTC. This sequence encodes CAWSLKNIQYF.

The chain employs TRBV28 and TRBJ2-1; D might be TRBD2 (6 bases). The CDR3 is 15 residues long. The V and J ends lost 1 base and 1 base respectively, with 8 bases between them. The germline V gene has CDR1 MDHEN and CDR2 SYDVKM. CDR3 region: CASSLLAGSYNEQFF. The CDR3 bases are TGTGCCAGCAGTTTATTGGCGGGATCCTACAATGAGCAGTTCTTC. Full variable domain (missing parts from reference TRBV28 and TRBJ2-1): DVKVTQSSRYLVKRTGEKVFLECVQDMDHENMFWYRQDPGLGLRLIYFSYDVKMKEKGDIPEGYSVSREKKERFSLILESASTNQTSMYLCASSLLAGSYNEQFFGPGTRLTVL.

This chain joins TRBV28 and TRBJ2-5, with D possibly TRBD1 on 6 matching bases. This CDR3 is built from 12 residues. The V end lost 7 bases, the J end lost 5 bases, and 11 bases lay between the germline ends. Germline V gene lookup returns CDR1 MDHEN and CDR2 SYDVKM. The CDR3 DNA is TGTGCCAGCATATCCACAGGGGAGACCCAGTACTTC. This sequence encodes CASISTGETQYF.